The 21 T cell receptor beta chains below were found in one sample sequenced in a study of cytomegalovirus exposure and HLA in healthy donors. Using immunoSEQ multiplex PCR, the repertoire was profiled, and TCRdb retains in-frame clones only, with some absent. This repertoire shows about 57,000 clones, 89% found once; its top ten account for roughly 1.2%. The specimen sequenced was PBMCs. Receptors were obtained from a woman between 18 and 29 years old in good health and CMV-seronegative.

This chain joins TRBV28 and TRBJ1-5; the D gene is possibly TRBD1 (5 bases). This CDR3 contains 12 residues. CDR1 and CDR2 (germline): MDHEN, SYDVKM. The CDR3 DNA follows: TGTGTGTCGCGGGGCAGCAATCAGCCCCAGCATTTT. Residues: CVSRGSNQPQHF.

This chain joins TRBV27 and TRBJ2-3; TRBD1 aligns across 8 bases. The CDR3 totals 15 residues. In germline, CDR1 is MNHEY, CDR2 SMNVEV (reference sequence). Unmatched junction bases numbered 0, after V lost 0 bases and J lost 1 base. CDR3 sequence: CASSLSGQGTDTQYF. The CDR3 bases are TGTGCCAGCAGTTTATCGGGACAGGGCACAGATACGCAGTATTTT.

CDR3 coding DNA: TGTGCCAGCAGGGCAGGGGGTAGATCTAATGAGCAGTTCTTC. This encodes CASRAGGRSNEQFF. This chain joins TRBV6-5 and TRBJ2-1, with 7 bases aligning to TRBD1. Looked up from germline, CDR1 is MNHEY and CDR2 is SVGAGI. V lost 6 bases, J lost 7 bases, and 9 bases stayed unmatched. The CDR3 totals 14 residues.

The chain has TRBV7-8 and TRBJ1-2; TRBD1 matches at 9 bases. Per the germline V gene, CDR1 is SGHVS and CDR2 is FQNEAQ. The CDR3 extends over 16 amino acids. The trim removed 5 bases at V and 1 base at J, leaving 8 bases unmatched. The CDR3 spells CASSPSRDRVNYGYTF. CDR3 sequence (DNA): TGTGCCAGCAGCCCTTCCCGGGACAGGGTTAACTATGGCTACACCTTC.

The rearrangement joins TRBV28 to TRBJ2-7; 7 nucleotides match TRBD1. With 3 bases clipped from V and 6 bases from J, the junction kept 5 bases outside the gene matches. The CDR3 spans 13 residues. CDR1 is MDHEN and CDR2 is SYDVKM in the germline V gene. CDR3 bases: TGTGCCAGCAGTTTCTCAGGGGGTTTCGAGCAGTACTTC. It is translated as CASSFSGGFEQYF.

This chain links TRBV6-5 with TRBJ2-7, with TRBD1 matching over 10 bases. This CDR3 is 16 amino acids long. V dropped 0 bases and J dropped 4; count of bases not matched to a gene: 6. CDR1 is MNHEY and CDR2 is SVGAGI in the germline V gene. For the CDR3, the DNA is TGTGCCAGCAGTTACTCCGTGACAGGGGGCATTTACGAGCAGTACTTC. This codes for CASSYSVTGGIYEQYF.

This chain connects TRBV27 to TRBJ2-1, with 12 bases matching TRBD2. CDR1 is MNHEY, CDR2 SMNVEV, per germline (reference sequence). The V gene end was trimmed by 3 bases and the J gene end by 7 bases; junction bases not matched to a gene: 7. This CDR3 comprises 16 residues. CDR3 region: CASSFMETSGSNEQFF. In DNA form, the CDR3 reads TGTGCCAGCAGTTTTATGGAGACTAGCGGGAGTAATGAGCAGTTCTTC.

This clone was detected only once. J is TRBJ2-1 and V is TRBV4-2, with 12 bases identical to TRBD2. V lost 2 bases to trimming and J lost 8 bases; unmatched junction nucleotides: 10. The CDR3 contains 17 residues. Per the germline V gene, CDR1 is LGHNA and CDR2 is YNFKEQ. The CDR3: CASSQLETSGGLDEQFF. The CDR3 region has the DNA TGTGCCAGCAGCCAACTAGAGACTAGCGGGGGTTTAGATGAGCAGTTCTTC.

The chain combines TRBV5-1 with TRBJ2-5; 8 bases are a match to TRBD1. V shed 4 bases and J 2 bases; nucleotides not matched to a gene: 7. This CDR3 region has 15 residues. From germline, CDR1 is SGHRS and CDR2 YFSETQ. The CDR3 DNA reads as TGCGCCAGCAGCCGCAGGACAGGGCAACAAGAGACCCAGTACTTC. This sequence encodes CASSRRTGQQETQYF.

The V call is TRBV9, the J call TRBJ1-3, with unresolved D. Germline CDR1 reads SGDLS; CDR2 reads YYNGEE. Trimming stripped 4 bases from V and 4 bases from J, with 12 bases between. The CDR3 is 14 residues long. In nucleotides, the CDR3 is TGTGCCAGCAGCAACGGGCTAGCAGGAAACACCATATATTTT. This encodes CASSNGLAGNTIYF.

CDR3 loop: CASRSGLAGFQSEQFF. CDR3 coding DNA: TGTGCCAGCAGGAGCGGACTAGCGGGATTTCAGAGTGAGCAGTTCTTC. The rearrangement uses TRBV4-2 and TRBJ2-1, with 12 bases fitting TRBD2. The junction had 12 bases not matched to a gene; V was cut back by 6 bases and J by 9 bases. Germline assignment: CDR1 LGHNA and CDR2 YNFKEQ. The CDR3 loop spans 16 amino acids.

This chain links TRBV6-1 with TRBJ2-1; D remains unclear. Germline CDR1 MNHNS, CDR2 SASEGT. V lost 6 bases and J 5 bases, leaving 8 bases between the germline ends. The CDR3 runs to 12 residues. The DNA of the CDR3 is TGTGCCAGCAGCCTTCTTGACAATGAGCAGTTCTTC. Encoded protein: CASSLLDNEQFF.

The chain employs TRBV6-1 and TRBJ1-2; D might be TRBD1 (6 bases). The CDR3 extends over 14 amino acids. Germline CDR1 MNHNS, CDR2 SASEGT. V lost 2 bases and J lost 4, with 11 bases in between. The CDR3 loop is CASSEYVRGYGYTF. The DNA of the CDR3 is TGTGCCAGCAGTGAATACGTCAGGGGCTATGGCTACACCTTC.

V is TRBV19 and J is TRBJ1-3, with D tentatively TRBD1 (5 bases). This CDR3 has 18 residues. Trimming cost V 5 bases and J 0 bases, with 20 bases left between them. Germline-derived CDR1 and CDR2 are LNHDA and SQIVND (reference sequence). The CDR3 DNA follows: TGTGCCAGTAGTGTCCGACGCGGGACGGACTCCTCTGGAAACACCATATATTTT. Encoded protein: CASSVRRGTDSSGNTIYF.

The rearrangement uses TRBV19 and TRBJ1-6; D is possibly TRBD1 (5 bases). The CDR3 totals 16 residues. Germline assignment: CDR1 LNHDA and CDR2 SQIVND (reference sequence). Trimming shortened V by 4 bases and J by 6 bases, and 16 bases separated the two germline ends. CDR3 residues: CASSSKGRGGNSPLHF. The CDR3 bases are TGTGCCAGTAGTAGCAAGGGGCGCGGTGGTAATTCACCCCTCCACTTT.

The chain combines TRBV7-8 with TRBJ1-2, with 7 bases lining up with TRBD1. Germline CDR1 reads SGHVS; CDR2 reads FQNEAQ. The CDR3 covers 14 residues. The trim removed 6 bases at V and 0 bases at J, leaving 4 bases unmatched. CDR3 sequence: CASSLQGSNYGYTF. The CDR3 DNA is TGTGCCAGCAGTTTACAGGGGTCTAACTATGGCTACACCTTC. The full variable domain, rest sourced from reference TRBV7-8 and TRBJ1-2, is GAGVSQSPRYKVAKRGQDVALRCDPISGHVSLFWYQQALGQGPEFLTYFQNEAQLDKSGLPSDRFFAERPEGSVSTLKIQRTQQEDSAVYLCASSLQGSNYGYTFGSGTRLTVV.

Only a few counts were recorded for this clone. The chain recombines TRBV5-1 with TRBJ1-2; D gene unclear. V lost 7 bases to trimming and J lost 5 bases, with 18 bases between them. Germline CDR1 reads SGHRS; CDR2 reads YFSETQ. CDR3 length: 14 residues. CDR3 sequence reads: CASRTMFGGYGYTF. The CDR3 nucleotides are TGCGCCAGCCGCACCATGTTTGGCGGTTATGGCTACACCTTC.

The chain carries TRBV6-6 and TRBJ1-3, with 9 bases identical to TRBD1. Trimming cost V 6 bases and J 2 bases; bases outside gene matches: 5. Germline CDR1 MNHNY, CDR2 SVGAGI (reference sequence). This CDR3 region has 15 residues. The CDR3 nucleotides read TGTGCCAGCAGGGGACAGGGACGGCCTGGAAACACCATATATTTT. This translates into CASRGQGRPGNTIYF.

This chain uses TRBV28 with TRBJ2-3; TRBD2 is a possible D gene (6 bases). The CDR3 totals 15 residues. Per the germline V gene, CDR1 is MDHEN and CDR2 is SYDVKM. V was trimmed by 10 bases and J by 1 base, leaving 18 bases between them. The DNA of the CDR3 is TGTGCCACCCCACCCCTGACTAGTCGCACAGATACGCAGTATTTT. Translated, it gives CATPPLTSRTDTQYF. Looking up the rest from reference TRBV28 and TRBJ2-3 gives the full variable domain: DVKVTQSSRYLVKRTGEKVFLECVQDMDHENMFWYRQDPGLGLRLIYFSYDVKMKEKGDIPEGYSVSREKKERFSLILESASTNQTSMYLCATPPLTSRTDTQYFGPGTRLTVL.

V and J are TRBV9 and TRBJ2-1; a weak D match, TRBD2 (5 bases). Per germline, CDR1 SGDLS and CDR2 YYNGEE. The CDR3 contains 13 residues. The V end lost 2 bases, the J end lost 8 bases, and 11 bases lay between the germline ends. CDR3 in amino acids: CASSVPGGHEQFF. The CDR3 coding sequence is TGTGCCAGCAGCGTTCCTGGAGGCCATGAGCAGTTCTTC.

The V and J genes are TRBV2 and TRBJ2-1; D is possibly TRBD1 (6 bases). Germline V gene data show CDR1 as SNHLY and CDR2 as FYNNEI. The V gene lost 6 bases and the J gene lost 2 bases, with 14 bases spanning the gap. The CDR3 is 15 amino acids. CDR3 in amino acids: CASRPQGLAYNEQFF. CDR3 DNA: TGTGCCAGCAGACCCCAGGGGCTAGCCTACAATGAGCAGTTCTTC.